One sample yielded the 23 T cell receptor beta chains listed below, sequenced in a study of control samples from healthy donors and cancer patients. The protocol was immunoSEQ multiplex PCR, while the TCRdb copy is restricted to in-frame clones and leaves out a portion. The sample carries approximately 150,000 clones, 80% to 95% recorded once. The sequenced material came from blood. Receptor source: a man aged 18-30 years in good health.

This chain uses TRBV19 with TRBJ1-5, with D perhaps matching TRBD1 (6 bases). The germline V and J ends were trimmed by 9 bases and 6 bases, with 21 bases remaining between them. Looked up from germline, CDR1 is LNHDA and CDR2 is SQIVND (reference sequence). There are 15 residues in the CDR3. CDR3 amino acids: CASGPSGGASQPQHF. For the CDR3, the DNA is TGTGCCAGCGGCCCTTCCGGGGGGGCCTCTCAGCCCCAGCATTTT.

The V and J genes are TRBV6-5 and TRBJ2-1; unclear D gene. This CDR3 has 11 amino acids. The V gene lost 8 bases and the J gene lost 3 bases, with 5 bases spanning the gap. Germline V lookup: CDR1 MNHEY, CDR2 SVGAGI. The CDR3 nucleotides are TGTGCCAGCCTTTTCTACAATGAGCAGTTCTTC. Translating gives CASLFYNEQFF.

This chain links TRBV6-2 or TRBV6-3 with TRBJ2-3, with D tentatively TRBD2 (6 bases). V lost 5 bases and J lost 5, with 11 bases in between. Looked up from germline, CDR1 is MNHEY and CDR2 is SVGEGT. The CDR3 contains 13 residues. The CDR3 spells CASSPRLVDTQYF. The CDR3 nucleotides are TGTGCCAGCAGTCCGAGACTAGTAGATACGCAGTATTTT.

V is TRBV6-6 and J is TRBJ2-4; 7 nucleotides agree with TRBD1. CDR3 length: 13 residues. V shed 8 bases, J shed 12 bases, and the junction held 13 bases outside the gene matches. The V gene's germline CDR1 is MNHNY and CDR2 SVGAGI (reference sequence). As DNA, the CDR3 is TGTGCCAGCCGTGTTAATTCGGGACAGAATCAGTACTTC. It is translated as CASRVNSGQNQYF.

This sequence joins TRBV11-2 and TRBJ2-7; tentative D call: TRBD1 (5 bases). CDR3 length equals 12 residues. CDR1 and CDR2 from the germline V gene are SGHAT and FQNNGV. V lost 4 bases, J lost 7 bases, and 11 bases lay in between. The CDR3 spells CASSSTGREQYF. CDR3 in DNA: TGTGCCAGCAGCTCCACAGGTCGGGAGCAGTACTTC.

The chain joins TRBV29-1 to TRBJ1-2; D is ambiguous. The germline V and J ends were trimmed by 1 base and 6 bases, with 9 bases remaining between them. The CDR3 spans 12 residues. The germline gives CDR1 SQVTM, CDR2 ANQGSEA. This CDR3 is CSVEADLDGYTF. The CDR3 DNA reads as TGCAGCGTTGAAGCGGACCTGGATGGCTACACCTTC.

The chain combines TRBV7-2 with TRBJ2-1; D gene uncertain. The CDR3 loop spans 13 amino acids. Germline CDR1 reads SGHTA; CDR2 reads FQGNSA. V was trimmed by 1 base and J by 9 bases, leaving 10 bases between them. CDR3 protein: CASSLGPVGEQFF. CDR3 nucleotide sequence: TGTGCCAGCAGCTTAGGTCCGGTGGGTGAGCAGTTCTTC.

This chain uses TRBV18 with TRBJ2-5; TRBD2 matches at 11 bases. Germline-derived CDR1 and CDR2 are KGHSH and LQKENI. The trim removed 0 bases at V and 1 base at J, leaving 1 base unmatched. The CDR3 contains 16 residues. Here the CDR3 reads CASSPPSGRAQETQYF. DNA of the CDR3: TGTGCCAGCTCACCACCTAGCGGGAGGGCCCAAGAGACCCAGTACTTC.

The chain uses TRBV11-2 and TRBJ2-7; unclear D gene. Trimming shortened V by 5 bases and J by 4 bases, and 9 bases separated the two germline ends. The length of the CDR3 is 12 residues. Germline V gene lookup returns CDR1 SGHAT and CDR2 FQNNGV. CDR3 coding DNA: TGTGCCAGCAGCATAGCCGCATACGAGCAGTACTTC. Translating it yields CASSIAAYEQYF.

This chain connects TRBV10-3 to TRBJ2-7, with TRBD2 as a possible D gene (6 bases). V gave up 0 bases and J gave up 0 bases, with 6 bases separating them. Germline V gene sequence: CDR1 ENHRY, CDR2 SYGVKD. CDR3 length equals 14 residues. CDR3 in amino acids: CAISESTSSYEQYF. The DNA for the CDR3 is TGTGCCATCAGTGAGTCGACTAGCTCCTACGAGCAGTACTTC.

The genes are TRBV9 and TRBJ2-7, with 10 bases matching TRBD2. V was clipped by 2 bases and J by 0 bases; unmatched bases: 8. Germline CDR1 is SGDLS and CDR2 is YYNGEE. This CDR3 spans 17 amino acids. As DNA, the CDR3 is TGTGCCAGCAGCGTCAATCCCGGGACTAGCGACTCCTACGAGCAGTACTTC. This translates into CASSVNPGTSDSYEQYF.

V is TRBV6-5 and J is TRBJ1-2; D remains ambiguous. Germline V lookup: CDR1 MNHEY, CDR2 SVGAGI. V was clipped by 2 bases and J by 4 bases, with 14 bases between them. This CDR3 has 15 amino acids. The CDR3 region is CASSYVEGWGYGYTF. The CDR3 DNA is TGTGCCAGCAGTTACGTTGAGGGTTGGGGCTATGGCTACACCTTC.

CDR3 loop: CASSFLGTGGLSGANVLTF. For the CDR3, the DNA is TGTGCCAGCAGCTTTCTCGGGACAGGGGGCCTCTCTGGGGCCAACGTCCTGACTTTC. J is TRBJ2-6 and V is TRBV28; the match to TRBD1 covers 12 bases. Germline V lookup: CDR1 MDHEN, CDR2 SYDVKM. The CDR3 runs to 19 residues. The trim removed 6 bases at V and 0 bases at J, leaving 9 bases unmatched.

This clone showed up just a few times. The V and J genes are TRBV4-1 and TRBJ2-6; 10 nucleotides line up with TRBD2. With 4 bases clipped from V and 0 bases from J, the junction kept 9 bases outside the gene matches. CDR1 is MGHRA, CDR2 YSYEKL, per germline. There are 19 residues in the CDR3. This chain's CDR3 is CASSRSGTSDFSGANVLTF. The DNA of the CDR3 is TGCGCCAGCAGCCGATCCGGGACTAGCGACTTCTCTGGGGCCAACGTCCTGACTTTC.

The CDR3 protein is CAWTSSRLYGYTF. DNA of the CDR3: TGTGCCTGGACTTCGTCCCGGCTGTATGGCTACACCTTC. The chain carries TRBV30 and TRBJ1-2; no firm D call. The CDR3 is 13 residues long. Germline assignment: CDR1 GTSNPN and CDR2 SVGIG (reference sequence). V was cut by 4 bases and J by 5 bases, with 14 bases left in between.

The count of this clone is one. This sequence joins TRBV7-2 and TRBJ2-2, with unresolved D. The CDR3 totals 17 residues. Germline CDR1 reads SGHTA; CDR2 reads FQGNSA. V was shortened by 0 bases and J by 0 bases, with 11 bases between the two germline ends. DNA for the CDR3: TGTGCCAGCAGCTTAGCGCTCACCACCTCGAACACCGGGGAGCTGTTTTTT. The encoded protein is CASSLALTTSNTGELFF.

This chain joins TRBV28 and TRBJ2-3; 8 bases line up with TRBD1. CDR1 and CDR2 (germline): MDHEN, SYDVKM. J gave up 4 bases and V 5 bases, and 11 bases lay outside the gene matches. The CDR3 is made up of 16 amino acids. The CDR3 sequence: CASSRSRTGLSDTQYF. The CDR3 DNA is TGTGCCAGCAGTCGTTCAAGGACAGGGTTGTCAGATACGCAGTATTTT.

This rearrangement joins TRBV6-2 or TRBV6-3 to TRBJ2-5; 11 positions agree with TRBD2. The CDR3 runs to 16 residues. Germline loops: CDR1 MNHEY, CDR2 SVGEGT. V lost 0 bases to trimming and J lost 4 bases; unmatched junction nucleotides: 4. Written as DNA, the CDR3 is TGTGCCAGCAGTTACTCTGTAGCGGGAGGGCCAGAGACCCAGTACTTC. This sequence encodes CASSYSVAGGPETQYF.

The chain recombines TRBV21-1 with TRBJ2-7; no DNA check was done on the table's D call, TRBD1. TRBV21-1 is deemed a pseudogene. This CDR3 region has 13 residues. The CDR3 spells CASSKGRDYEQYF. The CDR3 bases are TGTGCCAGCAGCAAGGGCAGGGACTACGAGCAGTACTTC.

The chain combines TRBV27 with TRBJ1-2; 10 bases align to TRBD1. The CDR3 is made up of 13 amino acids. Per the germline V gene, CDR1 is MNHEY and CDR2 is SMNVEV (reference sequence). The V gene end was trimmed by 4 bases and the J gene end by 8 bases; junction bases not matched to a gene: 4. CDR3 coding DNA: TGTGCCAGCAGTTACGACAGGGGGCGGGGCTACACCTTC. Protein: CASSYDRGRGYTF.

The chain recombines TRBV27 with TRBJ1-4; no clear D gene. The length of the CDR3 is 15 residues. Per germline, CDR1 MNHEY and CDR2 SMNVEV (reference sequence). Trimming took off 0 bases at V and 2 bases at J, with 7 bases between the two ends. The CDR3 DNA follows: TGTGCCAGCAGTTTATCCGGGGAGACTAATGAAAAACTGTTTTTT. As protein: CASSLSGETNEKLFF.

The chain combines TRBV27 with TRBJ2-5; D may be TRBD1 (5 bases). Germline V gene sequence: CDR1 MNHEY, CDR2 SMNVEV (reference sequence). The V gene lost 5 bases and the J gene lost 4 bases, with 14 bases spanning the gap. The CDR3 is made up of 14 amino acids. The CDR3 sequence: CASSPWTRGETQYF. The CDR3 region has the DNA TGTGCCAGCAGTCCCTGGACAAGGGGAGAGACCCAGTACTTC.

The chain's CDR3 is CASSRDPGTGEEKLFF. CDR3 DNA: TGCGCCAGCAGCCGGGACCCCGGGACAGGGGAGGAAAAACTGTTTTTT. The gene calls are TRBV4-1 and TRBJ1-4, with TRBD1 matching over 10 bases. Trimming removed 4 bases from V and 8 bases from J; junction bases left unmatched: 10. CDR3 length: 16 amino acids. The germline gives CDR1 MGHRA, CDR2 YSYEKL.